This T cell receptor beta chain derives from a study of T cell repertoires in aging, cancer and after chemotherapy. Study summary: Repeat sampling of healthy donors over several months to years showed clear clonal overlap. Findings and limits, study-wide: Age-matched healthy donors had significantly more diverse, less clonal blood TCR repertoires than untreated cancer patients.

Remarks on this clonotype: The antigen remains unidentified.

Per the germline V gene, CDR1 is MNHEY and CDR2 is SVGAGI. J gave up 8 bases and V 2 bases, and 9 bases lay outside the gene matches. The CDR3 spans 15 residues. Multiplex touch-down PCR with TRB-A/B primers amplified rearranged V-D-J TRB sequences. TCRdb itself ran the multiplex PCR reads through MiXCR, one entry per CDR3 protein. This table has fewer than 20,000 distinct CDR3 sequences, about 50% appearing once. TCR beta rearrangements were amplified from peripheral blood genomic DNA. Sequencing was done on a sample of blood. This receptor was taken from a human donor in good health. V gene TRBV6-5 combines with J gene TRBJ1-2; 9 bases match TRBD1. CDR3 nucleotides: TGTGCCAGCAGTTACCAGTTGGGGACAGGGAACGGCTACACCTTC. Amino acid sequence: CASSYQLGTGNGYTF.